These 13 T cell receptor beta chains were sequenced from one sample in a study of cytomegalovirus exposure and HLA in healthy donors. Here immunoSEQ multiplex PCR was the method, and the copy in TCRdb shows in-frame clones only, minus some. The sample has 220,000 or so clones; approximately 83% are singletons. Sequenced sample: PBMCs. The receptors here all came from a woman aged 30 to 39 in good health and CMV-seropositive.

The J gene is TRBJ1-2, the V gene TRBV5-1, with 8 nucleotides matching TRBD1. The length of the CDR3 is 15 residues. V trimming: 0 bases; J trimming: 1 base; junction bases outside the gene matches: 2. Germline CDR1 reads SGHRS; CDR2 reads YFSETQ. The CDR3 DNA reads as TGCGCCAGCAGCTTGGGACAGGGGTTTAACTATGGCTACACCTTC. Protein: CASSLGQGFNYGYTF.

For this clone: Other nucleotide sequences from this sample produce the same CDR3. The chain has TRBV27 and TRBJ2-1; D is unclear. Germline assignment: CDR1 MNHEY and CDR2 SMNVEV (reference sequence). Trimming removed 6 bases from V and 3 bases from J, with 6 bases in between. The CDR3 contains 12 residues. The CDR3: CASSSDYNEQFF. The CDR3 nucleotides read TGTGCCAGCAGCTCCGACTACAATGAGCAGTTCTTC.

V gene TRBV5-1 combines with J gene TRBJ2-3, with a tentative D call TRBD1 (6 bases). The length of the CDR3 is 15 residues. CDR1 and CDR2 from the germline V gene are SGHRS and YFSETQ. The V gene lost 4 bases and the J gene lost 2 bases, with 14 bases spanning the gap. The CDR3 reads CASSPFSGDTDTQYF. The DNA for the CDR3 is TGCGCCAGCAGCCCGTTCTCAGGGGACACAGATACGCAGTATTTT.

The gene calls are TRBV27 and TRBJ2-7; D unclear. The length of the CDR3 is 14 residues. V lost 2 bases and J lost 2, with 10 bases in between. In germline, CDR1 is MNHEY, CDR2 SMNVEV (reference sequence). The CDR3 bases are TGTGCCAGCAGTTTAAATCGACGGGCCTACGAGCAGTACTTC. Protein product: CASSLNRRAYEQYF.

V gene TRBV10-2 combines with J gene TRBJ2-1; D remains ambiguous. The V and J ends lost 5 bases and 9 bases respectively, with 5 bases between them. CDR3 length equals 10 residues. Germline CDR1 reads WSHSY; CDR2 reads SAAADI. As DNA, the CDR3 is TGCGCCAGCAGTCTAACTGAGCAGTTCTTC. Its protein is CASSLTEQFF.

CDR3 DNA: TGCGCCAGCAGCCAAGATTACGGGGGCGGACACAGTTATGGCTACACCTTC. It specifies CASSQDYGGGHSYGYTF. The chain joins TRBV4-3 to TRBJ1-2; a possible D gene is TRBD1 (6 bases). The germline CDR1 and CDR2 sequences are LGHNA and YSLEER. CDR3 length: 17 amino acids. The V end was cut by 0 bases, the J end by 5 bases, with 19 bases between.

The J gene is TRBJ2-5, the V gene TRBV27; TRBD1 matches at 9 bases. J was trimmed by 4 bases and V by 8 bases; bases with no gene match: 5. The CDR3 is made up of 13 amino acids. Germline CDR1 reads MNHEY; CDR2 reads SMNVEV (reference sequence). CDR3 nucleotide sequence: TGTGCCAGCTACAGGGGGCGTGGAGAGACCCAGTACTTC. Its translation is CASYRGRGETQYF.

CDR3 DNA sequence: TGTGCCAGCAACCAGGGACAGCGACCTTACGAGCAGTACTTC. It is translated as CASNQGQRPYEQYF. The rearrangement links TRBV7-9 to TRBJ2-7, with 7 positions matching TRBD1. Germline CDR1 reads SEHNR; CDR2 reads FQNEAQ (reference sequence). V trimming: 7 bases; J trimming: 4 bases; junction bases outside the gene matches: 10. The CDR3 covers 14 residues.

This clone was recorded a few times. The chain joins TRBV6-1 to TRBJ2-5; D tentatively reads TRBD1 or TRBD2 (5 bases each). The CDR3 is made up of 14 amino acids. V dropped 3 bases and J dropped 2 bases, with 10 bases sitting between them. Germline CDR1 reads MNHNS; CDR2 reads SASEGT. CDR3 amino acids: CASSEGVEQETQYF. As DNA, the CDR3 is TGTGCCAGCAGTGAGGGGGTGGAACAAGAGACCCAGTACTTC.

The gene calls are TRBV30 and TRBJ2-2, with D possibly matching TRBD2 (5 bases). The CDR3 length is 14 residues. Germline V gene sequence: CDR1 GTSNPN, CDR2 SVGIG (reference sequence). V lost 1 base and J 6 bases, leaving 12 bases between the germline ends. DNA of the CDR3: TGTGCCTGGAGTGGGGAGAGACCGCCCGGGGAGCTGTTTTTT. This sequence encodes CAWSGERPPGELFF. Drawing the rest from reference TRBV30 and TRBJ2-2, the complete variable domain is SQTIHQWPATLVQPVGSPLSLECTVEGTSNPNLYWYRQAAGRGLQLLFYSVGIGQISSEVPQNLSASRPQDRQFILSSKKLLLSDSGFYLCAWSGERPPGELFFGEGSRLTVL.

The chain links TRBV18 to TRBJ2-7; TRBD2 matches 7 bases. The CDR3 has 13 amino acids. V lost 3 bases, J lost 3 bases, and 2 bases stayed unmatched. From germline, CDR1 is KGHSH and CDR2 LQKENI. The CDR3 nucleotides are TGTGCCAGCTCACCTGGGGGGGGCTACGAGCAGTACTTC. Residues: CASSPGGGYEQYF.

The chain links TRBV6-5 to TRBJ1-5; D is perhaps TRBD1 (5 bases). This CDR3 is built from 14 residues. V was shortened by 5 bases and J by 0 bases, with 8 bases between the two germline ends. Germline V lookup: CDR1 MNHEY, CDR2 SVGAGI. The CDR3 nucleotides are TGTGCCAGCAGTCGGGGGAGTAGCAATCAGCCCCAGCATTTT. Its translation: CASSRGSSNQPQHF.

The CDR3 DNA reads TGTGCCAGCAGCTTAAATAAGAACACTGAAGCTTTCTTT. Its translation: CASSLNKNTEAFF. The chain couples TRBV7-6 to TRBJ1-1; no clear D. V was cut by 2 bases and J by 1 base, with 5 bases left in between. CDR3 length: 13 residues. Germline V gene data show CDR1 as SGHVS and CDR2 as FNYEAQ.